A single sample is the source of the 32 T cell receptor beta chains below, sequenced in a study of control samples from healthy donors and cancer patients. Produced via immunoSEQ multiplex PCR; TCRdb's table is partial and in-frame only. The sample lists roughly 130,000 clones; approximately 90% were seen once. The sample comprised blood. Every receptor here comes from a man between 18 and 35 years old in good health.

V usage is TRBV9 and J usage is TRBJ2-1, with a weak D call TRBD1 (6 bases). V was shortened by 0 bases and J by 6 bases, with 10 bases between the two germline ends. Per germline, CDR1 SGDLS and CDR2 YYNGEE. The CDR3 has 14 amino acids. The CDR3 is CASSVGRGANEQFF. The CDR3 region has the DNA TGTGCCAGCAGCGTAGGCAGGGGAGCCAATGAGCAGTTCTTC.

V is TRBV18 and J is TRBJ2-7; weak D call: TRBD1 (6 bases). The germline V and J ends were trimmed by 3 bases and 5 bases, with 17 bases remaining between them. Looked up from germline, CDR1 is KGHSH and CDR2 is LQKENI. The CDR3 length is 15 residues. The CDR3 spells CASSPQDSPNNEQYF. CDR3 DNA: TGTGCCAGCTCACCCCAGGACAGCCCTAACAACGAGCAGTACTTC.

V and J are TRBV10-3 and TRBJ1-5; possibly TRBD1 for D (6 bases). The CDR3 totals 14 residues. Trimming stripped 4 bases from V and 1 base from J, with 8 bases between. CDR1 is ENHRY and CDR2 is SYGVKD in the germline V gene. For the CDR3, the DNA is TGTGCCATCAGTGTGGACAGCAGCAATCAGCCCCAGCATTTT. It specifies CAISVDSSNQPQHF.

CDR3: CASSDSNQPQHF. The CDR3 coding sequence is TGCGCCAGCAGTGACAGCAATCAGCCCCAGCATTTT. The chain employs TRBV10-1 and TRBJ1-5; D remains ambiguous. Germline-derived CDR1 and CDR2 are WNHNN and SYGVQD (reference sequence). The CDR3 sequence is 12 residues long. V lost 3 bases and J lost 1, with 1 base in between.

The chain has TRBV27 and TRBJ1-2; weak D call: TRBD1 (5 bases). Looked up from germline, CDR1 is MNHEY and CDR2 is SMNVEV (reference sequence). The CDR3 is 12 residues long. V was trimmed by 6 bases and J by 5 bases, leaving 10 bases between them. In DNA, the CDR3 is TGTGCCAGCAGACAGGCGGGGTATGGCTACACCTTC. It yields the protein CASRQAGYGYTF.

J is TRBJ2-1 and V is TRBV27; D is perhaps TRBD1 (5 bases). From germline, CDR1 is MNHEY and CDR2 SMNVEV (reference sequence). The CDR3 consists of 16 residues. V was trimmed by 3 bases and J by 6 bases, leaving 18 bases between them. CDR3 bases: TGTGCCAGCAGTTTGGTTCCCGCAGGGCTGAGCAATGAGCAGTTCTTC. As protein: CASSLVPAGLSNEQFF.

The chain links TRBV7-9 to TRBJ2-2; D remains unclear. CDR3 size: 14 residues. Trimming cost V 0 bases and J 3 bases, with 5 bases left between them. Germline CDR1 is SEHNR and CDR2 is FQNEAQ (reference sequence). CDR3 in amino acids: CASSLAAYTGELFF. CDR3 nucleotide sequence: TGTGCCAGCAGCTTAGCAGCTTACACCGGGGAGCTGTTTTTT.

This chain joins TRBV7-8 and TRBJ1-5; 8 nucleotides align to TRBD1. With 5 bases clipped from V and 7 bases from J, the junction kept 7 bases outside the gene matches. Germline V gives CDR1 SGHVS, CDR2 FQNEAQ. This CDR3 contains 14 residues. The CDR3 spells CASSPQTGVQPQHF. The DNA for the CDR3 is TGTGCCAGCAGCCCCCAGACAGGGGTGCAGCCCCAGCATTTT.

V usage is TRBV10-1 and J usage is TRBJ1-5; D not resolved. This CDR3 has 13 residues. With 0 bases removed from V and 6 bases from J, the gap between germline ends came to 6 bases. Germline-derived CDR1 and CDR2 are WNHNN and SYGVQD (reference sequence). The CDR3: CASSESYGQPQHF. CDR3 DNA sequence: TGCGCCAGCAGTGAGTCGTACGGTCAGCCCCAGCATTTT.

The chain recombines TRBV6-5 with TRBJ1-5; D is unresolved. The germline V gene has CDR1 MNHEY and CDR2 SVGAGI. V dropped 6 bases and J dropped 2 bases, with 11 bases sitting between them. The CDR3 runs to 14 residues. The CDR3: CASRARLGNQPQHF. CDR3 DNA sequence: TGTGCCAGCAGGGCCCGCCTGGGCAATCAGCCCCAGCATTTT.

This sequence joins TRBV6-6 and TRBJ2-6, with 7 bases matching TRBD1. The CDR3 has 15 amino acids. Germline CDR1 is MNHNY and CDR2 is SVGAGI (reference sequence). V trimming: 6 bases; J trimming: 2 bases; junction bases outside the gene matches: 4. The CDR3 region has the DNA TGTGCCAGCAGGGACAGGAGGCCTGGGGCCAACGTCCTGACTTTC. Protein sequence: CASRDRRPGANVLTF.

The chain recombines TRBV11-2 with TRBJ2-3, with D uncertain. The CDR3 extends over 14 amino acids. The germline CDR1 and CDR2 sequences are SGHAT and FQNNGV. The V end was cut by 5 bases, the J end by 5 bases, with 14 bases between. The CDR3 is CASSLNGPKDTQYF. CDR3 DNA: TGTGCCAGCAGCCTCAACGGGCCTAAAGATACGCAGTATTTT.

This clone was counted a single time. The chain joins TRBV28 to TRBJ2-7; D uncertain. This CDR3 spans 15 amino acids. CDR1 and CDR2 (germline): MDHEN, SYDVKM. The V gene lost 2 bases and the J gene lost 0 bases, with 11 bases spanning the gap. The CDR3 loop reads CASSLNRFLSYEQYF. The CDR3, as DNA: TGTGCCAGCAGTTTAAACCGTTTTCTCTCCTACGAGCAGTACTTC.

V is TRBV6-5 and J is TRBJ2-5; TRBD1 is a possible D gene (6 bases). CDR3 length: 14 amino acids. V lost 7 bases and J lost 3, with 15 bases in between. From germline, CDR1 is MNHEY and CDR2 SVGAGI. This chain's CDR3 is CASTRLGDKETQYF. DNA of the CDR3: TGTGCCAGCACTCGGCTCGGGGACAAAGAGACCCAGTACTTC.

The genes are TRBV11-3 and TRBJ2-4; TRBD2 matches 9 bases. The CDR3 runs 13 residues. Germline trimming cut 5 bases from V and 6 bases from J; bases unmatched to any gene: 2. CDR1 SGHNT and CDR2 YENEEA come from the germline V gene. The CDR3 bases are TGTGCCAGCAGCATAGCGGGAGCAAACATTCAGTACTTC. This translates into CASSIAGANIQYF.

The chain is built from TRBV2 and TRBJ2-1; D is ambiguous. V lost 4 bases, J lost 0 bases, and 13 bases lay in between. From germline, CDR1 is SNHLY and CDR2 FYNNEI. The CDR3 runs 16 residues. This CDR3 is CASSVRQPSSYNEQFF. CDR3 DNA: TGTGCCAGCAGTGTTCGTCAGCCGAGCTCCTACAATGAGCAGTTCTTC.

The chain joins TRBV2 to TRBJ1-1; 7 nucleotides align to TRBD1. The CDR3 has 16 residues. Germline loops: CDR1 SNHLY, CDR2 FYNNEI. The ends lost 6 bases at V and 1 base at J; junction bases unmatched: 11. The chain's CDR3 is CASSPKGAPQNTEAFF. CDR3 nucleotide sequence: TGTGCCAGCAGCCCGAAGGGGGCCCCGCAGAACACTGAAGCTTTCTTT.

This clone was counted once. This rearrangement joins TRBV29-1 to TRBJ1-1, with no clear D. CDR1 and CDR2 (germline): SQVTM, ANQGSEA. Trimming removed 8 bases at V and 0 bases at J, with 7 bases between. The CDR3 is made up of 11 amino acids. This chain's CDR3 is CSCWVNTEAFF. For the CDR3, the DNA is TGCAGCTGCTGGGTGAACACTGAAGCTTTCTTT.

The chain recombines TRBV11-2 with TRBJ2-3; TRBD1 matches at 9 bases. V trimming: 4 bases; J trimming: 5 bases; junction bases outside the gene matches: 4. Germline V gene sequence: CDR1 SGHAT, CDR2 FQNNGV. CDR3 length equals 14 residues. The CDR3 DNA is TGTGCCAGCAGCTGGACAGGGGCTGGAGATACGCAGTATTTT. Translation gives CASSWTGAGDTQYF.

This chain links TRBV25-1 with TRBJ2-3; 9 bases are shared with TRBD2. This CDR3 region has 16 residues. The V segment lost 4 bases and the J segment 4 bases; nucleotides outside the gene matches: 9. The V gene's germline CDR1 is MGHDK and CDR2 SYGVNS. CDR3 sequence reads: CASSGDEREAPDTQYF. CDR3 sequence (DNA): TGTGCCAGCAGTGGGGACGAGCGGGAGGCCCCAGATACGCAGTATTTT.

J is TRBJ2-4 and V is TRBV7-9; D is unclear. CDR1 and CDR2 from the germline V gene are SEHNR and FQNEAQ (reference sequence). The CDR3 runs 14 residues. With 7 bases removed from V and 3 bases from J, the gap between germline ends came to 13 bases. The CDR3 DNA reads TGTGCCAGCACCCGGTTCCAGAACAAAAACATTCAGTACTTC. Amino acids: CASTRFQNKNIQYF.

The chain links TRBV6-2 or TRBV6-3 to TRBJ2-7, with 10 bases fitting TRBD2. Germline V gives CDR1 MNHEY, CDR2 SVGEGT. V was clipped by 4 bases and J by 0 bases; unmatched bases: 6. CDR3 size: 16 residues. As DNA, the CDR3 is TGTGCCAGCAGTTTCTATAGCGGGGGGCCCTCCTACGAGCAGTACTTC. It yields the protein CASSFYSGGPSYEQYF.

The chain couples TRBV28 to TRBJ2-5; 8 bases agree with TRBD2. Unmatched junction bases numbered 5, after V lost 1 base and J lost 1 base. This CDR3 has 16 residues. CDR1 is MDHEN, CDR2 SYDVKM, per germline. CDR3 protein: CASSLFSGGRQETQYF. CDR3 in DNA: TGTGCCAGCAGTTTATTCTCGGGGGGGCGCCAAGAGACCCAGTACTTC.

This rearrangement joins TRBV7-2 to TRBJ2-2; D is unclear. V lost 5 bases and J 1 base, leaving 5 bases between the germline ends. This CDR3 has 13 amino acids. Germline V gives CDR1 SGHTA, CDR2 FQGNSA. CDR3 loop: CASSLGNTGELFF. In DNA, the CDR3 is TGTGCCAGCAGCCTGGGGAACACCGGGGAGCTGTTTTTT. Supplemented by reference TRBV7-2 and TRBJ2-2, the full variable domain reads GAGVSQSPSNKVTEKGKDVELRCDPISGHTALYWYRQSLGQGLEFLIYFQGNSAPDKSGLPSDRFSAERTGGSVSTLTIQRTQQEDSAVYLCASSLGNTGELFFGEGSRLTVL.

The genes are TRBV2 and TRBJ2-5; possibly TRBD1 for D (6 bases). Germline V gene lookup returns CDR1 SNHLY and CDR2 FYNNEI. The CDR3 contains 14 residues. The V end was cut by 8 bases, the J end by 3 bases, with 16 bases between. CDR3 sequence reads: CASAAAKGEETQYF. The CDR3 nucleotides read TGTGCCAGCGCCGCGGCGAAGGGGGAAGAGACCCAGTACTTC.

This clone showed up just a few times. DNA for the CDR3: TGCAGTGCTAGACTTGTCACTGAAGCTTTCTTT. Protein product: CSARLVTEAFF. The chain is built from TRBV20-1 and TRBJ1-1; D not resolved. The germline V and J ends were trimmed by 2 bases and 4 bases, with 5 bases remaining between them. This CDR3 contains 11 residues. CDR1 and CDR2 (germline): DFQATT, SNEGSKA (reference sequence).

V usage is TRBV7-2 and J usage is TRBJ1-2; tentative D call: TRBD1 (6 bases). The germline gives CDR1 SGHTA, CDR2 FQGNSA. This CDR3 region has 15 residues. The ends were cut back, 1 base at V and 7 bases at J, with 16 bases in the middle. The chain's CDR3 is CASSLVAQGLSGYTF. The CDR3 DNA is TGTGCCAGCAGCTTAGTGGCCCAGGGGTTGAGTGGCTACACCTTC. The full variable domain, in which reference TRBV7-2 and TRBJ1-2 provide the parts outside the CDR3, is GAGVSQSPSNKVTEKGKDVELRCDPISGHTALYWYRQSLGQGLEFLIYFQGNSAPDKSGLPSDRFSAERTGGSVSTLTIQRTQQEDSAVYLCASSLVAQGLSGYTFGSGTRLTVV.

The chain links TRBV19 to TRBJ1-5; D is undetermined. Per the germline V gene, CDR1 is LNHDA and CDR2 is SQIVND (reference sequence). Deletions cut 7 bases from V and 6 bases from J, with 16 bases between. CDR3 length: 14 amino acids. For the CDR3, the DNA is TGTGCCAGTACCCCGGTTCGAGTTGGTCAGCCCCAGCATTTT. Its translation is CASTPVRVGQPQHF. Based on the CDR3 plus reference TRBV19 and TRBJ1-5, the full variable domain is DGGITQSPKYLFRKEGQNVTLSCEQNLNHDAMYWYRQDPGQGLRLIYYSQIVNDFQKGDIAEGYSVSREKKESFPLTVTSAQKNPTAFYLCASTPVRVGQPQHFGDGTRLSIL.

The J gene is TRBJ2-7, the V gene TRBV11-1; D tentatively reads TRBD1 or TRBD2 (6 bases each). Germline V gives CDR1 SGHAT, CDR2 FQDESV (reference sequence). V lost 8 bases and J lost 2, with 22 bases in between. This CDR3 has 16 amino acids. In nucleotides, the CDR3 is TGTGCCAGCGTGGACCGAGGGGGGTTTGGGGCCTACGAGCAGTACTTC. It encodes CASVDRGGFGAYEQYF. Supplemented by reference TRBV11-1 and TRBJ2-7, the full variable domain reads EAEVAQSPRYKITEKSQAVAFWCDPISGHATLYWYRQILGQGPELLVQFQDESVVDDSQLPKDRFSAERLKGVDSTLKIQPAELGDSAMYLCASVDRGGFGAYEQYFGPGTRLTVT.

The chain carries TRBV7-8 and TRBJ1-5; 9 nucleotides agree with TRBD1. Germline values: CDR1 SGHVS, CDR2 FQNEAQ. The V segment lost 5 bases and the J segment 2 bases; nucleotides outside the gene matches: 13. The CDR3 sequence is 18 residues long. CDR3 protein: CASSPTNRGRGGNQPQHF. In DNA form, the CDR3 reads TGTGCCAGCAGCCCTACTAACAGGGGGCGCGGGGGCAATCAGCCCCAGCATTTT.

This chain connects TRBV18 to TRBJ2-7; TRBD2 agrees at 14 bases. The CDR3 runs 16 residues. V shed 3 bases and J 7 bases; nucleotides not matched to a gene: 8. CDR1 is KGHSH, CDR2 LQKENI, per germline. CDR3 sequence reads: CASSPGLAGDRLEQYV. The CDR3 region has the DNA TGTGCCAGCTCACCGGGACTAGCGGGAGATAGGCTTGAGCAGTACGTC.

This chain links TRBV3-1 (or the pseudogene TRBV3-2) with TRBJ2-2; the match to TRBD2 covers 9 bases. J lost 1 base, V lost 7 bases, and 7 bases had no gene match. This CDR3 has 16 residues. CDR1 is LGHDT and CDR2 is YNNKEL in the germline V gene (reference sequence). The CDR3 region is CASTRRTSVNTGELFF. The CDR3 DNA sequence: TGTGCCAGCACCCGTAGGACTAGCGTGAACACCGGGGAGCTGTTTTTT.